This TCR beta chain was captured by sequencing in a study of post-analysis software for immune sequencing data. Study-wide background: Relapsing-remitting, secondary progressive and progressive-relapsing multiple sclerosis courses were included. Study-level results: Comparison of patients with controls showed about 5 TRBV segments more frequent in patients, TRBV5-6, TRBV5-1 and TRBV20-1 among them. Compared with controls, patients showed significantly lower normalized Chao1 diversity.

The library was made from cDNA and included unique molecular identifiers. TCRdb reprocessed the PCR reads with MiXCR, giving one entry per CDR3 protein. The sample lists 700,000 to 800,000 distinct CDR3 sequences, just under 30% seen once, with around 0.6% in the top ten. This clonotype was counted once. Antigen specificity is unknown. A much bigger clone sits one base away, suggesting this may be a read error. In germline, CDR1 is LGHNA, CDR2 YNFKEQ. The CDR3 extends over 12 amino acids. V lost 0 bases, J lost 7 bases, and 4 bases lay in between. The sequenced sample was blood. The source of this sequence is a girl between 5 and 17 years old with multiple sclerosis. This chain joins TRBV4-2 and TRBJ1-5; D gene uncertain. The CDR3 coding sequence is TGTGCCAGCAGCCAAGATAAGCAGCCCCAGCATTTT. This codes for CASSQDKQPQHF.